The present T cell receptor beta chain was sequenced within a study of CD8 T cells in ankylosing spondylitis. General study findings and limits: Researchers reportedly found disease-linked clones significantly enriched in matched ankylosing spondylitis synovial fluid. Earlier literature documents some of the motif variants in reactive arthritis synovial fluid and blood. Disease-linked clones were CD8+ and relatively rare in peripheral blood.

Germline CDR1 reads PRHDT; CDR2 reads FYEKMQ (reference sequence). The CDR3 length is 16 residues. As the method for making TCR beta libraries, quantitative 5'-RACE with molecular barcodes was used. TCRdb re-derived calls from the 5' RACE reads in MiXCR, one entry per CDR3 protein. Here the sample spans about 250,000 distinct CDR3 sequences, roughly 8.2% being singletons. As to this clonotype: Its antigen remains unknown. This sequence may be a read error, since a much larger clone differs from it by one base.

This chain joins TRBV13 and TRBJ2-1, with D possibly being TRBD1 (6 bases). Sequencing used blood, either unsorted or a sorted T cell fraction (not recorded which). The receptor comes from a female donor with ankylosing spondylitis or in good health (not recorded which). CDR3 bases: TGTGCCGGCAGCTCCCCAGGGGATTATCCTTACAATGAGCAGTTCTTC. Translating it yields CAGSSPGDYPYNEQFF.